This T cell receptor beta chain was retrieved from a study of blood T cell repertoires in COVID-19. On the study more broadly: COVID-19 samples from acute and convalescent phases originated in the United States, Italy and Spain. T cells, B-cell-depleted T cells, or PBMCs provided the cDNA or gDNA that served as material.

Patients of the Seattle cohort, enrolled during active infection, were followed longitudinally. Trimming pared 1 base from V and 15 bases from J, leaving 18 bases between. The CDR3 has 13 amino acids. Germline CDR1 and CDR2: GTSNPN and SVGIG (reference sequence). Authors' analysis steps: For nucleated cells, counts were estimated from reference gene primer amplification. The protocol was immunoSEQ multiplex PCR, while the TCRdb copy is restricted to in-frame clones and leaves out a portion. V, J and clone size derive from that table, while D and trimming were established from the DNA sequence. The table records 200,000 or so clones, just under 90% of them present only once.

The sequencing input was peripheral blood. The TCR originated in a man in his thirties or forties with COVID-19, enrolled during active disease. The chain employs TRBV30 and TRBJ1-4; TRBD1 might be the D (5 bases). CDR3 sequence (DNA): TGTGCCTGGAGTGGGGGCAGCGACTCATGGGTGTTTTTT. The encoded protein is CAWSGGSDSWVFF.